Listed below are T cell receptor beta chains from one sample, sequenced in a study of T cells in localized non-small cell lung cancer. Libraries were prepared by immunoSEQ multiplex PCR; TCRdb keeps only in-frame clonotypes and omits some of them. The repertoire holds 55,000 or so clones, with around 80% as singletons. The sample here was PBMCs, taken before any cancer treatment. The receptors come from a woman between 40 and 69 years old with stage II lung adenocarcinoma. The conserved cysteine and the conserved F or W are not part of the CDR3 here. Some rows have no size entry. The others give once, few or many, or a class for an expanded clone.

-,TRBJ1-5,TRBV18,ASSPGTPNNQPQH
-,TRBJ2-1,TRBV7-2,ASSLVAGAYNEQF
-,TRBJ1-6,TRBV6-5,ASSYFGTDNSPLH
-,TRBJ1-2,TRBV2,ASSSRDYGYT
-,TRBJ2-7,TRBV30,AWSPPDKGEQY
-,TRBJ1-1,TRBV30,AWSPPGGKEAF
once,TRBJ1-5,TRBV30,AWRGQGKRPQH
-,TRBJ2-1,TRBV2,ASRRAEAGNEQF
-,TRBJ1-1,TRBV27,ASSANSEGGGHTEAF
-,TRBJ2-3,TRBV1,TSSLNQRVSTDTQY
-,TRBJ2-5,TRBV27,ASSLGGTSGGALETQY
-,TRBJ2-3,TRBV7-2,ASSRSGGLTDTQY
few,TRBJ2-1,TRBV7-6,ASSLGAGGGYNEQF
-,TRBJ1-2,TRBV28,ASSLLGTGVYGYT
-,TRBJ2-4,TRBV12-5,ASGSGQGIAKNIQY
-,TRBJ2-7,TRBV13,ASSSLTGTYEQY
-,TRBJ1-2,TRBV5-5,ASSLSYNIQTLLTISYT
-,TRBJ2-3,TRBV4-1,ASSQDGRGGPNTQY
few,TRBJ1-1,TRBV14,ASSQYSLTGGWGDTEAF
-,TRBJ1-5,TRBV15,ATSRGGGNQPQH
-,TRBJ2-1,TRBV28,ASSSPRVPHEQF
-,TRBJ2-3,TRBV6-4,ASTLNGPTDTQY
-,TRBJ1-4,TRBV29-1,SVGGTPGHEKLF
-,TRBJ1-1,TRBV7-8,ASSSHEDRGNTEAF
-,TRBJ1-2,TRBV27,ASSLQGAGGYT
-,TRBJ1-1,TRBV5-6,ASSDDWNTEAF
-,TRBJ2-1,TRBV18,ASSPPGGNEQF
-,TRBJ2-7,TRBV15,ATSSLTGTGGDEQY
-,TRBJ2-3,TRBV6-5,ASSYSRVADTQY
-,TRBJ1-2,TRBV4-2,ASSSLDGTYGYT
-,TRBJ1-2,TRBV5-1,ASSQPPLLGYT
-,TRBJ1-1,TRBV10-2,ASSRQGSSGTEAF
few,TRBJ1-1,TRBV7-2,ASSHSGGTNTEAF
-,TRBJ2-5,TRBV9,ASSVAGLAGETQY
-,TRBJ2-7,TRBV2,ASRQGPYEQY
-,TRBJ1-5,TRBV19,ASSKGTGGSQPQH
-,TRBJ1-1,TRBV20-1,SARFWTVAF
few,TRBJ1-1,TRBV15,ATSEFRDTNTEAF
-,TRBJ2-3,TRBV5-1,ASSLGGYTDTQY
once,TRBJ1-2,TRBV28,ASRRPGTNYGYT
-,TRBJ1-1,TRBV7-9,ASSLGGGLTEAF
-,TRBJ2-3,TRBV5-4,ASSLDGQGTDTQY
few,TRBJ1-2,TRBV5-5,ASSFGGSSGYT
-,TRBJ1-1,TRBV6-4,ASSVSSPSTEAF
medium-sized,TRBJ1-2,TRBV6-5,ASSYSGTNNYGYT
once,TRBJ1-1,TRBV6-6,ASSSLLNTEAF
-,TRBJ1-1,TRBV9,ASSVEIGWNTEAF
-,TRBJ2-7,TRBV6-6,ASRSGQIYEQY
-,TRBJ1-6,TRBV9,ASSSKGGSNSPLH
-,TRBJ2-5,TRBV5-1,ASGQGSAETQY
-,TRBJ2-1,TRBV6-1,ASSSSGHNEQF
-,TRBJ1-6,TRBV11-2,ASSLDPRLFLH
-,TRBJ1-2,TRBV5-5,ASSLGGTTTNYGYT
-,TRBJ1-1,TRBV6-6,ASSPAAGSEAF